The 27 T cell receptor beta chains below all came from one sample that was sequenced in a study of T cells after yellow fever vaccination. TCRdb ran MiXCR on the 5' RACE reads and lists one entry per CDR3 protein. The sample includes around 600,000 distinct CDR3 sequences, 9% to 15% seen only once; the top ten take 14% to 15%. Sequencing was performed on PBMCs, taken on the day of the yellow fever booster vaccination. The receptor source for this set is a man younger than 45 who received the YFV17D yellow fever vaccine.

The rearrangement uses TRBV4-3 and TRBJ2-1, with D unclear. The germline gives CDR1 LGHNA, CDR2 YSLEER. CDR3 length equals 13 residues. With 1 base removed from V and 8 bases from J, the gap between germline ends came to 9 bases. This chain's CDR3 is CASSQVRVDEQFF. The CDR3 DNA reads TGCGCCAGCAGCCAAGTTAGGGTGGATGAGCAGTTCTTC.

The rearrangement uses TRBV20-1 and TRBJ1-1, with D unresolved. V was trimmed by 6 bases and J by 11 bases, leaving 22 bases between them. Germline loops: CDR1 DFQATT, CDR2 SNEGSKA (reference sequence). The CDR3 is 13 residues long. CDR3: CSAPPNPSRAAFF. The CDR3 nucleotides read TGCAGTGCCCCCCCAAATCCATCGAGGGCTGCTTTCTTT.

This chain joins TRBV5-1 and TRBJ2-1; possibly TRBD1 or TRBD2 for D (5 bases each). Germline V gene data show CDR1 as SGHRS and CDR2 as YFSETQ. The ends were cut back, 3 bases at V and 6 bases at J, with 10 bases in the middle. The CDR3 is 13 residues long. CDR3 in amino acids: CASSWDGANEQFF. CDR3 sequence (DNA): TGCGCCAGCAGCTGGGACGGAGCCAATGAGCAGTTCTTC.

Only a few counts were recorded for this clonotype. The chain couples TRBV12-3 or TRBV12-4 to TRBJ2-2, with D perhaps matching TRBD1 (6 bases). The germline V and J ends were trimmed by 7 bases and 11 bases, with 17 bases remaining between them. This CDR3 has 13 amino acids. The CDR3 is CASTTEGGRELFF. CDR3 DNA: TGTGCCAGCACCACTGAAGGGGGTCGAGAGCTGTTTTTT.

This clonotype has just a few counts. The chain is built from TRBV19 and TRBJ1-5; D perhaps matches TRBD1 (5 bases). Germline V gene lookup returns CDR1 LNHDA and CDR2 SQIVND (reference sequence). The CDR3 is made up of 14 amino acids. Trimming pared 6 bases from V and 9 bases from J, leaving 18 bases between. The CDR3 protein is CASSSGAGGGPQHF. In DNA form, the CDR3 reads TGTGCCAGTAGCTCCGGGGCCGGCGGGGGGCCCCAGCATTTT.

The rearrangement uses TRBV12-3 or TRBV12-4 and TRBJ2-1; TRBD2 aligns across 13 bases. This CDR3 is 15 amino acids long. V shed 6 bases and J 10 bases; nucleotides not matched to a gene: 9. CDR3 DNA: TGTGCCAGCAGAAGTACTAGCGGGAGGGCCGGGGAGCAGTTCTTC. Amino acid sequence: CASRSTSGRAGEQFF.

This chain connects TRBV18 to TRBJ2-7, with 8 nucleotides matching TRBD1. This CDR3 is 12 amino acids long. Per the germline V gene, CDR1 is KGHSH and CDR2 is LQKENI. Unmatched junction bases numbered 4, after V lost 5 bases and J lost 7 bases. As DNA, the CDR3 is TGTGCCAGCTCAAAGGACAGGGAGGAGCAGTACTTC. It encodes CASSKDREEQYF.

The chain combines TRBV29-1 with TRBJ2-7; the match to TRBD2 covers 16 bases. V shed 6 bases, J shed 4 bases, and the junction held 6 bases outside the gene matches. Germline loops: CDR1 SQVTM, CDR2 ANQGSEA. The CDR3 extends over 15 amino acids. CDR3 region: CSVEGLAGGLYEQYF. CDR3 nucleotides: TGCAGCGTGGAGGGACTAGCGGGAGGGCTATACGAGCAGTACTTC.

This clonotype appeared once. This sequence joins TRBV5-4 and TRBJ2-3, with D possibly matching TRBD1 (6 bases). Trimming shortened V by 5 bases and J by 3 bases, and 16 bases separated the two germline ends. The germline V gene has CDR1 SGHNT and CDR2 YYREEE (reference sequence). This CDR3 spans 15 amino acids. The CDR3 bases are TGTGCCAGCAGTCCTGGGGGAAGGGGGACAGATACGCAGTATTTT. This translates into CASSPGGRGTDTQYF.

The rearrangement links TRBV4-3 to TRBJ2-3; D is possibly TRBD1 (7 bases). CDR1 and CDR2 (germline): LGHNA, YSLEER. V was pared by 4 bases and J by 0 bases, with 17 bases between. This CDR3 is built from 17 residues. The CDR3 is CASSRDMTGTSTDTQYF. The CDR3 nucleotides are TGCGCCAGCAGCCGGGATATGACAGGGACTAGCACAGATACGCAGTATTTT.

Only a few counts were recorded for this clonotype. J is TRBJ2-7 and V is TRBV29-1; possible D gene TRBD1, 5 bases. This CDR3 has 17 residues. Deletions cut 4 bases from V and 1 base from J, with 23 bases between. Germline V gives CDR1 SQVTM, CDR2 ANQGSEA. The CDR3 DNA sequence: TGCAGCGTTGGTCTACCTACTCGAAATGGGGCTTCCTACGAGCAGTACTTC. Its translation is CSVGLPTRNGASYEQYF.

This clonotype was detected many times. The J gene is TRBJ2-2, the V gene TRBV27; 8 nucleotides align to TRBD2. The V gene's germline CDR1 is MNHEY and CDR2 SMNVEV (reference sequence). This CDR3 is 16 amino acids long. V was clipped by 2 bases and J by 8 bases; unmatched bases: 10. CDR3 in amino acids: CASSLGGGRLVGELFF. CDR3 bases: TGTGCCAGCAGTTTAGGCGGGGGGCGTCTAGTTGGGGAGCTGTTTTTT.

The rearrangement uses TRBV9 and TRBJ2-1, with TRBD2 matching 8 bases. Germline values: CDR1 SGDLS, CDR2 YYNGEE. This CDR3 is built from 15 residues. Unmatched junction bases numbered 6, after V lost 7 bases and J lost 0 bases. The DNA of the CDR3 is TGTGCCAGCGCGGTCGGGAGGGGCTCCTACAATGAGCAGTTCTTC. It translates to CASAVGRGSYNEQFF.

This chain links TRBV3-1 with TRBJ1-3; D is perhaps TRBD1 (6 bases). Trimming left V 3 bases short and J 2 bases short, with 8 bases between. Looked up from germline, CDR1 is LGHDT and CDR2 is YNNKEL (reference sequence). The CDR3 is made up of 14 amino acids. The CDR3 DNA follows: TGTGCCAGCAGCCAGCCAGGGGCTGGAAACACCATATATTTT. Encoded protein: CASSQPGAGNTIYF.

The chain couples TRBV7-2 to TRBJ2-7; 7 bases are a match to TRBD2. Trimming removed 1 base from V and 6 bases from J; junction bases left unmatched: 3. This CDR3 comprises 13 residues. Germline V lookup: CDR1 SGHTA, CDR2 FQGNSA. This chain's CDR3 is CASSLGEGREQYF. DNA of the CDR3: TGTGCCAGCAGCTTAGGGGAGGGCCGCGAGCAGTACTTC.

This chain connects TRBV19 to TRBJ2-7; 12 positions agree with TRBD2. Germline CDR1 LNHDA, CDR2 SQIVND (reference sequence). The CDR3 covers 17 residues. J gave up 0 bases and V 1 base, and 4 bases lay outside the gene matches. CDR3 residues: CASSIGRTSGISYEQYF. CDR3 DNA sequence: TGTGCCAGTAGTATAGGCCGGACTAGCGGGATCTCCTACGAGCAGTACTTC.

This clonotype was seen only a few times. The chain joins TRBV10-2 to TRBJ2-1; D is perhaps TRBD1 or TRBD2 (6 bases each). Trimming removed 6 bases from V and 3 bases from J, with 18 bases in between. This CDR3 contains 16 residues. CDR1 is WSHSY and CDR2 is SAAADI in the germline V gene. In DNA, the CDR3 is TGCGCCAGCAGGCACGATGAGAGGGGGGACTACAATGAGCAGTTCTTC. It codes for CASRHDERGDYNEQFF.

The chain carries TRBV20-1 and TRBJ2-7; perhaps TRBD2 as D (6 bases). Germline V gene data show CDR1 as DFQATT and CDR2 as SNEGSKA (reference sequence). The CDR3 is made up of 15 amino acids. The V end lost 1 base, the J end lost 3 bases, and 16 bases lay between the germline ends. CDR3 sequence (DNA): TGCAGTGCTAGAGGAGGGGCGGAGGGAGGCTACGAGCAGTACTTC. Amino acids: CSARGGAEGGYEQYF.

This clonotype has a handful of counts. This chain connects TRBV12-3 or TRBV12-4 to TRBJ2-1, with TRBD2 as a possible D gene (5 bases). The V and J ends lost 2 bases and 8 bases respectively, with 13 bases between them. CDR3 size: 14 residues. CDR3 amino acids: CASSLYLGADEQFF. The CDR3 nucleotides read TGTGCCAGCAGTTTATACCTGGGAGCCGATGAGCAGTTCTTC.

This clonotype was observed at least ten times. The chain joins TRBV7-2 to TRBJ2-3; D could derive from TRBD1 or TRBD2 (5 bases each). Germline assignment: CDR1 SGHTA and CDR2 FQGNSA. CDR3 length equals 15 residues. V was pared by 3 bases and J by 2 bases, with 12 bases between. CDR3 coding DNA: TGTGCCAGCAGCTTTTCCGGGACCTACACAGATACGCAGTATTTT. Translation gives CASSFSGTYTDTQYF.

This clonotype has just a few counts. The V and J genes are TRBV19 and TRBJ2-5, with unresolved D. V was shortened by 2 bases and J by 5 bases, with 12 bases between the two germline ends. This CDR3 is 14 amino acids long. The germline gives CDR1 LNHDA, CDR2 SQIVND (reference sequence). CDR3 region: CASSIWGDRETQYF. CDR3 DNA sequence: TGTGCCAGTAGTATATGGGGTGATCGGGAGACCCAGTACTTC.

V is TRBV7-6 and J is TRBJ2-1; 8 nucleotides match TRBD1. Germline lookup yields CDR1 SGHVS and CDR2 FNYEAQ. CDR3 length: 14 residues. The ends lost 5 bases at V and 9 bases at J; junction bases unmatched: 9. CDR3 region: CASSTGTGDIEQFF. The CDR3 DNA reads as TGTGCCAGCAGCACCGGGACAGGAGACATTGAGCAGTTCTTC.

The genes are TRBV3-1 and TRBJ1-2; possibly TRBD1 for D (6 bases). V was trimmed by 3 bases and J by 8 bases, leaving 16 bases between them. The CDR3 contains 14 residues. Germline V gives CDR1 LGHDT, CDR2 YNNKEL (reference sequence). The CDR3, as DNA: TGTGCCAGCAGCCACCTACTTCAGGGGTTCGGCTACACCTTC. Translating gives CASSHLLQGFGYTF.

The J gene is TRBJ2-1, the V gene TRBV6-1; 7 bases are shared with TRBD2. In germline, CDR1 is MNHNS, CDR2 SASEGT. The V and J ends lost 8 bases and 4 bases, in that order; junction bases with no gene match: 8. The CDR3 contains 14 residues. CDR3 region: CASSRAGEYNEQFF. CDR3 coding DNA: TGTGCCAGCTCTCGGGCGGGAGAGTACAATGAGCAGTTCTTC.

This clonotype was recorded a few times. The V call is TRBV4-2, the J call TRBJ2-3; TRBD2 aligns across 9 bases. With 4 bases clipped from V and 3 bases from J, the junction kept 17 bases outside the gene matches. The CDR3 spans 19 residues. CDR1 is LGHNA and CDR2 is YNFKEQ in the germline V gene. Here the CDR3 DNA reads TGTGCCAGCAGCCCCCCGCCTGTAGCGGGAGTATCATTGACAGATACGCAGTATTTT. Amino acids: CASSPPPVAGVSLTDTQYF.

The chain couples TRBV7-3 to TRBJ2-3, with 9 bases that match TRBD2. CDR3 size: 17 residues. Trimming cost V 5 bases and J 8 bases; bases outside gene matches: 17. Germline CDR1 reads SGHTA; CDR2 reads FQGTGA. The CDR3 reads CASSPHRALAGKATQYF. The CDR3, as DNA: TGTGCCAGCAGCCCCCATCGCGCTCTAGCGGGAAAAGCTACGCAGTATTTT.

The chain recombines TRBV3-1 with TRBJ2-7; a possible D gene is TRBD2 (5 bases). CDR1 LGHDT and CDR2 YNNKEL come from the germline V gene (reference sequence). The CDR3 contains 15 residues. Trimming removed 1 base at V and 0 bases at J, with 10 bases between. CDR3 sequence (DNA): TGTGCCAGCAGCCAAGTAAGCGGTAGCTCCTACGAGCAGTACTTC. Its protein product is CASSQVSGSSYEQYF.